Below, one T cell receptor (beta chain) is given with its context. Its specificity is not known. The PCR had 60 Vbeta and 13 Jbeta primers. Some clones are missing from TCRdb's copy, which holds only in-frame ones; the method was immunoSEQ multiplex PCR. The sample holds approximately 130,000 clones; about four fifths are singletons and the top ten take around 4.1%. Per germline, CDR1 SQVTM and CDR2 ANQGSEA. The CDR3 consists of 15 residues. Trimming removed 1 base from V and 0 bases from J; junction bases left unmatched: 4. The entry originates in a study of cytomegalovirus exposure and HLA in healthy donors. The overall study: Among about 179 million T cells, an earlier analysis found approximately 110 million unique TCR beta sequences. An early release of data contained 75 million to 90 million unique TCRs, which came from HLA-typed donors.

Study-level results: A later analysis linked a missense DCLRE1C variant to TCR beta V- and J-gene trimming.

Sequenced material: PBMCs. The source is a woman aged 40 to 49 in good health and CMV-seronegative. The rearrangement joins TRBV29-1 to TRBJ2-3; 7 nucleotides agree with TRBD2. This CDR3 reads CSVEVPAGSTDTQYF. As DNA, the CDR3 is TGCAGCGTTGAAGTTCCAGCGGGAAGCACAGATACGCAGTATTTT.